A selection of T cell receptor beta chains follows, all from one sample in a study of breast tumors, draining lymph nodes, adjacent tissues. TCRdb reprocessed the multiplex PCR reads with MiXCR, giving one entry per CDR3 protein. The sample has approximately 210,000 distinct CDR3 sequences, about a third seen once. The material sequenced was axillary lymph node tissue. All receptors come from a female donor with breast cancer. Some clones in this sample may be carry-over from other donors' samples. Both conserved end residues are part of each CDR3. A D gene is named only where the DNA matches it firmly. Size tells how often a clone was seen (once, few, many) or the class of an expanded clone, and some rows leave it out.

D: NA; size: many; V: TRBV4-1; J: TRBJ2-5; DNA: TGCGCCAGCAGCCGTCAACTAGAGAGAGAAGAGACCCAGTACTTC; CDR3: CASSRQLEREETQYF
D: TRBD1; size: NA; V: TRBV2; J: TRBJ1-6; DNA: TGTGCCAGCAGCGGGACAGCCTATAATTCACCCCTCCACTTT; CDR3: CASSGTAYNSPLHF
D: TRBD2; size: NA; V: TRBV20-1; J: TRBJ2-2; DNA: TGCAGTGCTAGAGATCAAAGCGGGAGGCTGTTTTTT; CDR3: CSARDQSGRLFF
D: NA; size: many; V: TRBV12-3/TRBV12-4; J: TRBJ1-2; DNA: TGTGCCAGCAGGGGAAACAGGGTTTGGGGCTACACCTTC; CDR3: CASRGNRVWGYTF
D: NA; size: NA; V: TRBV19; J: TRBJ1-1; DNA: TGTGCCAGTAGTAACTCAAAGGGGGTTCAGATCTCTCTAGAAGCTTTCTTT; CDR3: CASSNSKGVQISLEAFF
D: NA; size: NA; V: TRBV6-2/TRBV6-3; J: TRBJ1-1; DNA: TGTGCCAGCAGCCATCAAGGGGGTCGGACTGAAGCTTTCTTT; CDR3: CASSHQGGRTEAFF
D: TRBD2; size: many; V: TRBV7-9; J: TRBJ2-5; DNA: TGTGCCAGCAGCTTAGTATTAGCGGGAGTGACAGAGACCCAGTACTTC; CDR3: CASSLVLAGVTETQYF
D: TRBD2; size: NA; V: TRBV6-5; J: TRBJ2-3; DNA: TGTGCCAGCAGTTCAGCGGGAGGATTTCTAACAGCTAGCACAGATACGCAGTATTTT; CDR3: CASSSAGGFLTASTDTQYF
D: TRBD2; size: NA; V: TRBV25-1; J: TRBJ2-5; DNA: TGTGCCGGCAGTGAACCCGTACTAGCGGGAGGGCGTGAGCAGTACTTC; CDR3: CAGSEPVLAGGREQYF
D: TRBD2; size: many; V: TRBV4-3; J: TRBJ2-7; DNA: TGCGCCAGCAGCACACCGGGACTAGCGGGTTGCGAGCAGTACTTC; CDR3: CASSTPGLAGCEQYF
D: NA; size: many; V: TRBV20-1; J: TRBJ2-6; DNA: TGCAGTGCTAGTATCCAAGGGAACGTCCTGACTTTC; CDR3: CSASIQGNVLTF
D: TRBD1; size: NA; V: TRBV20-1; J: TRBJ2-3; DNA: TGCAGTGCTACCAGGCGGACAGGGCCTGGAAACACAGATACGCAGTATTTT; CDR3: CSATRRTGPGNTDTQYF
D: NA; size: NA; V: TRBV20-1; J: TRBJ2-2; DNA: TGCAGTGCTAGGCTGGGGACGAACACCGGGGAGCTGTTTTTT; CDR3: CSARLGTNTGELFF
D: NA; size: many; V: TRBV2; J: TRBJ1-6; DNA: TGTGCCAGCGGTCAGAGTGAGGGTAATTCACCCCTCCACTTT; CDR3: CASGQSEGNSPLHF
D: NA; size: NA; V: TRBV7-9; J: TRBJ1-4; DNA: TGTGCCAGCAGCTCGGGGGAGACAGTGGCAGAAAAACTGTTTTTT; CDR3: CASSSGETVAEKLFF
D: NA; size: many; V: TRBV4-1; J: TRBJ2-3; DNA: TGCGCCAGCAGCCAAGATTTTTCAGATACGCAGTATTTT; CDR3: CASSQDFSDTQYF
D: NA; size: NA; V: TRBV5-1; J: TRBJ2-3; DNA: TGCGCCAGCAGCCGCCGGAGGGGCGTCCCCACAGATACGCAGTATTTT; CDR3: CASSRRRGVPTDTQYF
D: TRBD2; size: many; V: TRBV7-3; J: TRBJ2-7; DNA: TGTGCCAGCAGCGTCGGGACTAGCGGGGCCTACGAGCAGTACTTC; CDR3: CASSVGTSGAYEQYF
D: TRBD1; size: many; V: TRBV20-1; J: TRBJ2-4; DNA: TGCAGTGCCCTGGACAGGGGGGGGAACATTCAGTACTTC; CDR3: CSALDRGGNIQYF
D: TRBD1; size: many; V: TRBV28; J: TRBJ2-1; DNA: TGTGCCAGCAGTTTAGCGGGACAGGGGGTCAATGAGCAGTTCTTC; CDR3: CASSLAGQGVNEQFF
D: NA; size: NA; V: TRBV25-1; J: TRBJ1-2; DNA: TGTGCCAGCAGTGCTAGGGGGGGGAGCTATGGCTACACCTTC; CDR3: CASSARGGSYGYTF
D: NA; size: few; V: TRBV6-2/TRBV6-3; J: TRBJ2-7; DNA: TGTGCTAGCAGTCACTCGAATTCCTACGAGCAGTACTTC; CDR3: CASSHSNSYEQYF
D: NA; size: NA; V: TRBV29-1; J: TRBJ2-3; DNA: TGCAGCGTAAAAGTAGGGGGCACAGATACGCAGTATTTT; CDR3: CSVKVGGTDTQYF
D: NA; size: many; V: TRBV5-1; J: TRBJ2-2; DNA: TGCGCCAGCTACGACAGTGAGACGAACACCGGGGAGCTGTTTTTT; CDR3: CASYDSETNTGELFF
D: TRBD2; size: NA; V: TRBV7-3; J: TRBJ2-5; DNA: TGTGCCAGCAGCCTAAGGGGCGGGAGGGCAGAGACCCAGTACTTC; CDR3: CASSLRGGRAETQYF
D: TRBD1; size: NA; V: TRBV7-8; J: TRBJ2-7; DNA: TGTGCCAGCAGCTTAGTGGGACAGGGGTCCTACGAGCAGTACTTC; CDR3: CASSLVGQGSYEQYF
D: TRBD1; size: many; V: TRBV5-1; J: TRBJ2-6; DNA: TGCGCCAGCAGCGACAGGGGTGGGGCCAACGTCCTGACTTTC; CDR3: CASSDRGGANVLTF
D: NA; size: NA; V: TRBV30; J: TRBJ1-1; DNA: TGTGCCTGGAGTGTATCACACCCACTCGCCTCGGACACTGAAGCTTTCTTT; CDR3: CAWSVSHPLASDTEAFF
D: NA; size: NA; V: TRBV2; J: TRBJ1-2; DNA: TGTGCCAGCAGTGTTGCGGTCGGATACACCTTC; CDR3: CASSVAVGYTF
D: NA; size: many; V: TRBV7-2; J: TRBJ2-2; DNA: TGTGCCAGCAGCTCCCTGCGGACCGGGGAGCTGTTTTTT; CDR3: CASSSLRTGELFF
D: NA; size: NA; V: TRBV6-6; J: TRBJ1-6; DNA: TGTGCCAGCTGGCGAGCGGTGGGGAGCTCCTATAATTCACCCCTCCACTTT; CDR3: CASWRAVGSSYNSPLHF
D: TRBD2; size: many; V: TRBV11-2; J: TRBJ2-1; DNA: TGTGCCAGCAGCTTAGTTAGCGGGAGGGTTGGGGAGCAGTTCTTC; CDR3: CASSLVSGRVGEQFF
D: TRBD2; size: NA; V: TRBV7-8; J: TRBJ2-3; DNA: TGTGCCAGCAGCCCCTCGACTAGCGGGAGGGCCGAGGATACGCAGTATTTT; CDR3: CASSPSTSGRAEDTQYF
D: NA; size: many; V: TRBV6-1; J: TRBJ1-4; DNA: TGTGCCAGCACCCGCCAAGAAAAACTGTTTTTT; CDR3: CASTRQEKLFF
D: NA; size: NA; V: TRBV20-1; J: TRBJ1-6; DNA: TGCAGTGCTGGAATCACTAGCGGGAGCTATAATTCACCCCTCCACTTT; CDR3: CSAGITSGSYNSPLHF
D: NA; size: many; V: TRBV11-2; J: TRBJ2-7; DNA: TGTGCCAGCAGTCCCAATATAACACCAACCAGTCGGGAGCAGTACTTC; CDR3: CASSPNITPTSREQYF
D: NA; size: NA; V: TRBV5-8; J: TRBJ1-2; DNA: TGTGCCAGCAGCCCCCAACCGGGGCGAGGCTACACCTTC; CDR3: CASSPQPGRGYTF
D: NA; size: many; V: TRBV7-2; J: TRBJ2-1; DNA: TGTGCCAGCAGCTTAACTCACCCGAGTGCGGCTGAGCAGTTCTTC; CDR3: CASSLTHPSAAEQFF
D: NA; size: many; V: TRBV6-1; J: TRBJ2-7; DNA: TGTGCCAGCGGGCTAGCCTACGAGCAGTACTTC; CDR3: CASGLAYEQYF
D: NA; size: many; V: TRBV20-1; J: TRBJ2-5; DNA: TGCAGTGCTAGAGGGGCGCAGGGGGGGACCCAGTACTTC; CDR3: CSARGAQGGTQYF
D: TRBD2; size: many; V: TRBV7-9; J: TRBJ2-1; DNA: TGTGCCAGCAGCTTAGCTGATAGGACTAGCGGGAGGGCCGGTAATGAGCAGTTCTTC; CDR3: CASSLADRTSGRAGNEQFF
D: NA; size: many; V: TRBV6-1; J: TRBJ2-7; DNA: TGTGCCAGCCTTTACGACTACGAGCAGTACTTC; CDR3: CASLYDYEQYF
D: NA; size: once; V: TRBV25-1; J: TRBJ1-5; DNA: TGTGATGCACTGTGTAGCAATCAGCCCCAGCATTTT; CDR3: CDALCSNQPQHF
D: TRBD1; size: NA; V: TRBV3-1; J: TRBJ1-1; DNA: TGTGCCAGCAGCCTTGGACAGGCGAAAGCTTTCTTT; CDR3: CASSLGQAKAFF
D: NA; size: NA; V: TRBV7-2; J: TRBJ2-2; DNA: TGTGCCAGCAGCTGGGAGTACCTTACCGGGGAGCTGTTTTTT; CDR3: CASSWEYLTGELFF
D: TRBD2; size: many; V: TRBV9; J: TRBJ2-5; DNA: TGTGCCAGCAGCGTAGTTGCGGGAGGCGGGGAAGAGACCCAGTACTTC; CDR3: CASSVVAGGGEETQYF
D: TRBD2; size: NA; V: TRBV6-5; J: TRBJ2-3; DNA: TGTGCCAGCAGTCACGGGAGGGATACGCAGTATTTT; CDR3: CASSHGRDTQYF
D: NA; size: many; V: TRBV7-3; J: TRBJ2-3; DNA: TGTGCCAGCAGCGCCGACCGAGGTTTTTACTCAGATACGCAGTATTTT; CDR3: CASSADRGFYSDTQYF
D: NA; size: many; V: TRBV24-1; J: TRBJ2-1; DNA: TGTGCCACCAGTGATTTCACGGATGAGCAGTTCTTC; CDR3: CATSDFTDEQFF